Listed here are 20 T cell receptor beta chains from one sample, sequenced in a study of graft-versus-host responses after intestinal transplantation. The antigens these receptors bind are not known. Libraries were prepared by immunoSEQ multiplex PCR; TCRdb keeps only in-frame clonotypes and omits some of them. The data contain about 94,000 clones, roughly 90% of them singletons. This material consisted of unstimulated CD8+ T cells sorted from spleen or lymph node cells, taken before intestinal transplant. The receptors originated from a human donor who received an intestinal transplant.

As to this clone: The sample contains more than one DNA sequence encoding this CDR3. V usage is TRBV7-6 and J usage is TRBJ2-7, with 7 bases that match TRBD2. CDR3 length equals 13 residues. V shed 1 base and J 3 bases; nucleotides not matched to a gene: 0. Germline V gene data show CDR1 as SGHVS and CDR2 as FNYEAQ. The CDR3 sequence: CASSLGEGYEQYF. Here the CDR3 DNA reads TGTGCCAGCAGCTTAGGGGAGGGCTACGAGCAGTACTTC.

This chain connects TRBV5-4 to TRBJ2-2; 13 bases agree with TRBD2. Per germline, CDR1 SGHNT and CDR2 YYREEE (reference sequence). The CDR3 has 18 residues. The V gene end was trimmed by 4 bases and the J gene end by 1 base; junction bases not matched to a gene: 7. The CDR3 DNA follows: TGTGCCAGCAGCCTCGGACTAGCGGGAGTAGGGAACACCGGGGAGCTGTTTTTT. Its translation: CASSLGLAGVGNTGELFF.

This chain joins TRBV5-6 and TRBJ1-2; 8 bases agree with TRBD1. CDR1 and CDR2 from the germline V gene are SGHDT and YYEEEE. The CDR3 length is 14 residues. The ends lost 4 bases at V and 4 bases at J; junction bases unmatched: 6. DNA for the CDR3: TGTGCCAGCAGCCAGGACAGGGCATTCTATGGCTACACCTTC. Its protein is CASSQDRAFYGYTF.

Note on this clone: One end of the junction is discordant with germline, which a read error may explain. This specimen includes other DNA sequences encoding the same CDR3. As DNA, the CDR3 is TGCGCCAGCAATTCTACCAGGCGCGCGGGAGCCGGGGAGCTGTTTTTT. Translation: CASNSTRRAGAGELFF. The rearrangement links TRBV2 to TRBJ2-2, with 7 bases fitting TRBD2. Germline assignment: CDR1 SNHLY and CDR2 FYNNEI. The CDR3 extends over 16 amino acids.

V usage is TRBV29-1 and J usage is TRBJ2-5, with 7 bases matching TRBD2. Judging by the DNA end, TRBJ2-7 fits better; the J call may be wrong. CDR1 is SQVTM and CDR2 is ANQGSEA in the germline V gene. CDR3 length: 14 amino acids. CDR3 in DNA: TGCAGCGTTGAATTCGTGGGGGGGGACTACGAGCAGTACTTC. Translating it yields CSVEFVGGDYEQYF.

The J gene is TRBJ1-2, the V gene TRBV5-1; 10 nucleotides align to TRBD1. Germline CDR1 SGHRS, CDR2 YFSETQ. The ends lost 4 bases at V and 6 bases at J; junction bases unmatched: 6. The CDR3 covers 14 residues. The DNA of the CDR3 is TGCGCCAGCAGCCCCGAGACAGGGGGCAATGGCTACACCTTC. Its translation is CASSPETGGNGYTF.

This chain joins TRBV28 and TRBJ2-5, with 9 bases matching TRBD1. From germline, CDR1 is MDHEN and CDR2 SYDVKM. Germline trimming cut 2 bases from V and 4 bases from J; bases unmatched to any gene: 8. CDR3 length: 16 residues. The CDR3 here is CASSLPSTGGRETQYF. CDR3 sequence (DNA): TGTGCCAGCAGTTTACCCAGTACAGGGGGCCGAGAGACCCAGTACTTC.

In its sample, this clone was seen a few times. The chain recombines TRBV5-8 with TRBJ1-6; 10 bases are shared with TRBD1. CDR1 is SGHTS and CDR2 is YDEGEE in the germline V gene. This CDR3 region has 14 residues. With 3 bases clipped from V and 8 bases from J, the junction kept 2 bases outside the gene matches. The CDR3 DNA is TGTGCCAGCAGCTACGGGACAGGGGATTCACCCCTCCACTTT. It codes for CASSYGTGDSPLHF.

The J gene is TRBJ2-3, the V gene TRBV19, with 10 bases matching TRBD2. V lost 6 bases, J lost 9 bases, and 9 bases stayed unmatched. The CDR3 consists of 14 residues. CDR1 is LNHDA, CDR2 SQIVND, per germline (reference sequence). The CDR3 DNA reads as TGTGCCAGTAGCCTCACTAGCGGGAAAACAACGCAGTATTTT. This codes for CASSLTSGKTTQYF.

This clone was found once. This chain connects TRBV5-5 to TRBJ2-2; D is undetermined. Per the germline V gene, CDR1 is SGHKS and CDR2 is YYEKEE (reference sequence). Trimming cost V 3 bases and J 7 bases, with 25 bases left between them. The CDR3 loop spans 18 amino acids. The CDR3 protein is CASSSLDPTRLLGGELFF. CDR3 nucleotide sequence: TGTGCCAGCAGCTCCCTAGATCCCACGAGACTGTTAGGCGGGGAGCTGTTTTTT.

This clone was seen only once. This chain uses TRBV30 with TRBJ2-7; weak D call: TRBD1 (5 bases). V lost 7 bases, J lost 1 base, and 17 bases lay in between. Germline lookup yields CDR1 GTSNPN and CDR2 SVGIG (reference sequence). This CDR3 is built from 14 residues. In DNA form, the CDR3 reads TGTGCCTTAGTAGGGGCCCCGGCATCCTACGAGCAGTACTTC. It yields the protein CALVGAPASYEQYF. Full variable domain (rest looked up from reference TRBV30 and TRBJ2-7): SQTIHQWPATLVQPVGSPLSLECTVEGTSNPNLYWYRQAAGRGLQLLFYSVGIGQISSEVPQNLSASRPQDRQFILSSKKLLLSDSGFYLCALVGAPASYEQYFGPGTRLTVT.

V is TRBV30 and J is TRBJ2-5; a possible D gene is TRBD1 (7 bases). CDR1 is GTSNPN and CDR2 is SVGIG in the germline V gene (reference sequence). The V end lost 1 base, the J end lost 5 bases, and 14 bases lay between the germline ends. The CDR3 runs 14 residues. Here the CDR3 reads CAWSEGAGGETQYF. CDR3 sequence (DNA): TGTGCCTGGAGTGAGGGTGCAGGGGGGGAGACCCAGTACTTC.

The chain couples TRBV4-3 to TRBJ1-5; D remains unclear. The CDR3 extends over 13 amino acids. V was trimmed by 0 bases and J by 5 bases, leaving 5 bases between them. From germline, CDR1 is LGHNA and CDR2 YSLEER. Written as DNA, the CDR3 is TGCGCCAGCAGCCAAGATCGAGATCAGCCCCAGCATTTT. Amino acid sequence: CASSQDRDQPQHF.

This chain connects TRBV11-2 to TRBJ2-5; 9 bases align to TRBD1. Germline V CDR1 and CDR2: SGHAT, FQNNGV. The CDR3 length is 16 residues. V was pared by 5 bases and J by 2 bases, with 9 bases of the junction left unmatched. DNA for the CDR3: TGTGCCAGCAGCCATCAAGACAGGGGGTATCAAGAGACCCAGTACTTC. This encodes CASSHQDRGYQETQYF. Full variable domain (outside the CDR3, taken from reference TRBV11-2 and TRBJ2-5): EAGVAQSPRYKIIEKRQSVAFWCNPISGHATLYWYQQILGQGPKLLIQFQNNGVVDDSQLPKDRFSAERLKGVDSTLKIQPAKLEDSAVYLCASSHQDRGYQETQYFGPGTRLLVL.

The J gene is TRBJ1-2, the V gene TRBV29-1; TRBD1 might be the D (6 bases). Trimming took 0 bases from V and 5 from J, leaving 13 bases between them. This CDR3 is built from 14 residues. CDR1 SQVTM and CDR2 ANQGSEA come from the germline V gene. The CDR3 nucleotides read TGCAGCGTTGAAGATCGAGGGCAGGGGTATGGCTACACCTTC. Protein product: CSVEDRGQGYGYTF.

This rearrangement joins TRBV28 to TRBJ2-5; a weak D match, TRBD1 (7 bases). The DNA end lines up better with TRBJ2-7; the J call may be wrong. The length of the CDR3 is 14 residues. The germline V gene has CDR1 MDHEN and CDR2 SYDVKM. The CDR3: CATRDSSSSYEQYF. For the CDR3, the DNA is TGTGCCACGCGGGACAGTTCAAGCTCCTACGAGCAGTACTTC.

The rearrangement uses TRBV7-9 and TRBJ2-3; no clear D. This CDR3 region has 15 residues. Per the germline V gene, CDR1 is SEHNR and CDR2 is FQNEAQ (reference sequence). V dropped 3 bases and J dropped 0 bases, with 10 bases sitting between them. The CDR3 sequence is CASSFPEPSTDTQYF. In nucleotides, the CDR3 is TGTGCCAGCAGCTTTCCAGAACCTAGCACAGATACGCAGTATTTT.

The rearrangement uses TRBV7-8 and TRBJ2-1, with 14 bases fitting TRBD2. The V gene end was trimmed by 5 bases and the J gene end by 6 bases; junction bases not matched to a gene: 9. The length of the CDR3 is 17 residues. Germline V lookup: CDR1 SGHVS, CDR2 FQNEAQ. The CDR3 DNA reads TGTGCCAGCAGCCGGACTAGCGGGAGGTTCCTCGTCAATGAGCAGTTCTTC. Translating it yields CASSRTSGRFLVNEQFF.

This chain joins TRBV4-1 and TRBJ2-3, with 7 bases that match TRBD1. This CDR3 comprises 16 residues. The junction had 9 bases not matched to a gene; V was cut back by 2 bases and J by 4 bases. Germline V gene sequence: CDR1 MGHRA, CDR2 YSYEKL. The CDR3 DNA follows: TGCGCCAGCAGCCAAAAAGGGGCACAGGGGTCAGATACGCAGTATTTT. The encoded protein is CASSQKGAQGSDTQYF.

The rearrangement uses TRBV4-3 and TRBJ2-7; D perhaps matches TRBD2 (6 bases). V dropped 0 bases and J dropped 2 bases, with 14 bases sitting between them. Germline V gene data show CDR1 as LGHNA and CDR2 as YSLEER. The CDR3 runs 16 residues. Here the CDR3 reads CASSQELGTVTYEQYF. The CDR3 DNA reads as TGCGCCAGCAGCCAAGAATTGGGGACTGTAACCTACGAGCAGTACTTC.